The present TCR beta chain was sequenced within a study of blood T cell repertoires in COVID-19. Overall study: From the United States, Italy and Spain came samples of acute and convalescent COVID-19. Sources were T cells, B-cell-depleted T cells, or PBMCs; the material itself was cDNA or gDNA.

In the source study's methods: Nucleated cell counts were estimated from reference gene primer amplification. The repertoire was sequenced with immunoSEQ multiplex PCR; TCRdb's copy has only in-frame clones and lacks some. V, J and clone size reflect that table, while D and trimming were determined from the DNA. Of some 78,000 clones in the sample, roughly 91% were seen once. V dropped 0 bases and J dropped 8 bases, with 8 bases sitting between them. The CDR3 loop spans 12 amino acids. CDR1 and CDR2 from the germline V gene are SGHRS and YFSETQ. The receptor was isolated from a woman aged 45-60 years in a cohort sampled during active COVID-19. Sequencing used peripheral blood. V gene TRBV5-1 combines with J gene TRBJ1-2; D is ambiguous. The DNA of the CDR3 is TGCGCCAGCAGCTTGGGAGGGAACGGCTACACCTTC. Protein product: CASSLGGNGYTF.